This T cell receptor (beta chain) was found in a study of T cells in Graves' hyperthyroidism and ophthalmopathy. The germline V gene encodes CDR1 DFQATT and CDR2 SNEGSKA (reference sequence). The V and J ends lost 1 base and 7 bases, in that order; junction bases with no gene match: 9. The CDR3 sequence is 14 residues long. Amplification yielded TCR beta CDR3 regions, with RNA transcripts as the source. With the HTBI primer set, the TCR CDR3 went through a first round of RT-PCR. MiXCR was run by TCRdb on the multiplex PCR reads, yielding one entry per CDR3 protein. The data contain 350,000 or so distinct CDR3 sequences, around a sixth of them singletons. The count of this clonotype is one.

The rearrangement uses TRBV20-1 and TRBJ2-5; 7 bases line up with TRBD1. The sequence came from a woman between 40 and 50 years old with Graves' ophthalmopathy. Sequenced input: blood. The CDR3 DNA reads as TGCAGTGCTAGAGTCGATAGGGGGCAGCGGACCCAGTACTTC. This sequence encodes CSARVDRGQRTQYF.